This T cell receptor beta chain was retrieved from a study of PD-L1 blockade in urothelial cancer. On the study more broadly: T cell content in blood samples showed a median of 141,255.

Study observations and caveats: Patients with durable benefit had greater blood expansion of tumor-associated TCR clones 3 weeks into treatment.

Profiled with immunoSEQ multiplex PCR; TCRdb holds only in-frame clones, not every one. Of more than 30,000 clones listed, 80% to 90% were seen once; the top ten hold less than 40%. As regards this clone: The antigen remains undetermined.

J lost 8 bases, V lost 4 bases, and 4 bases had no gene match. The CDR3 is 14 residues long. Germline V CDR1 and CDR2: SGHRS, YFSETQ. The source material was PBMCs, sampled around atezolizumab (anti-PD-L1) treatment. The sequence derives from a man aged 55 to 70 with urothelial cancer. The gene calls are TRBV5-1 and TRBJ1-4; 11 bases are a match to TRBD1. Written as DNA, the CDR3 is TGCGCCAGCAGCCCGGGGACAGGGGGAGAAAAACTGTTTTTT. This encodes CASSPGTGGEKLFF. The variable domain in full, with the rest retrieved from reference TRBV5-1 and TRBJ1-4, is KAGVTQTPRYLIKTRGQQVTLSCSPISGHRSVSWYQQTPGQGLQFLFEYFSETQRNKGNFPGRFSGRQFSNSRSEMNVSTLELGDSALYLCASSPGTGGEKLFFGSGTQLSVL.